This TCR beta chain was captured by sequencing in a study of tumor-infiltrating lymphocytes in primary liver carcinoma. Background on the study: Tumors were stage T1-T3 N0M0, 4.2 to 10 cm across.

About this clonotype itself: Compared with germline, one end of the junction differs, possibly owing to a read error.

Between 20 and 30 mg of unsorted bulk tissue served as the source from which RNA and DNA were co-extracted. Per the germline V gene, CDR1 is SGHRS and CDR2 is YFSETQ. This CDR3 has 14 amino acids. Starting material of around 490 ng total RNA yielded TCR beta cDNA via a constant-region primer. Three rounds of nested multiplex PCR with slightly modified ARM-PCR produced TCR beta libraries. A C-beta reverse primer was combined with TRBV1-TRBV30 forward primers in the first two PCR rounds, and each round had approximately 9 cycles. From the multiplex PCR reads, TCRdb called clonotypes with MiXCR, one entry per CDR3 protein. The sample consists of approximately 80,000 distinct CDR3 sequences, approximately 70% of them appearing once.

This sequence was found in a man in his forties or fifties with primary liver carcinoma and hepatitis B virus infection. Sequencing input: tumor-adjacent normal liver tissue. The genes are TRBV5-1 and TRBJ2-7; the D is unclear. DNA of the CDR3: TGCACCAGCAGCCCGATAACGGAGACTTACGAGCAGTACTTC. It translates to CTSSPITETYEQYF. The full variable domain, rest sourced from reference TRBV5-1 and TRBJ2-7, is KAGVTQTPRYLIKTRGQQVTLSCSPISGHRSVSWYQQTPGQGLQFLFEYFSETQRNKGNFPGRFSGRQFSNSRSEMNVSTLELGDSALYLCTSSPITETYEQYFGPGTRLTVT.